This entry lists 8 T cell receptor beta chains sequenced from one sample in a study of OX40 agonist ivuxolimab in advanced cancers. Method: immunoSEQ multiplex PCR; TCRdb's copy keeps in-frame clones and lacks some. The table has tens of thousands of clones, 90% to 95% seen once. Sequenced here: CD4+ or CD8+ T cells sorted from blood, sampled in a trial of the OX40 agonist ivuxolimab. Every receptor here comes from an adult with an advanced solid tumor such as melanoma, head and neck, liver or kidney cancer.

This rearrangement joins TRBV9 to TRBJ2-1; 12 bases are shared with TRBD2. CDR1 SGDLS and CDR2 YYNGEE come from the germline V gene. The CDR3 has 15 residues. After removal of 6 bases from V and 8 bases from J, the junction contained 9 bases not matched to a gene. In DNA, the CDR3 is TGTGCCAGCATGAAAGCTAGCGGGGGGGCCCATGAGCAGTTCTTC. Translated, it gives CASMKASGGAHEQFF.

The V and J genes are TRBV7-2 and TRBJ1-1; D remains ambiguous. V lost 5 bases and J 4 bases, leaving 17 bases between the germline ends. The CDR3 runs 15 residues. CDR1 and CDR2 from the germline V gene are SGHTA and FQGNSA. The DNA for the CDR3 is TGTGCCAGCAGCCCAAATCTCGATCCTGGCACTGAAGCTTTCTTT. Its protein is CASSPNLDPGTEAFF.

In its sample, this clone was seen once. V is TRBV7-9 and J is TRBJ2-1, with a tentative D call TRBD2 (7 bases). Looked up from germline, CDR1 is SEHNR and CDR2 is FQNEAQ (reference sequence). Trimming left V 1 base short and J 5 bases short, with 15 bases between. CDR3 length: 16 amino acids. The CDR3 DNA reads TGTGCCAGCAGCTTAGTGGGGGGGCATTCGAACAATGAGCAGTTCTTC. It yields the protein CASSLVGGHSNNEQFF. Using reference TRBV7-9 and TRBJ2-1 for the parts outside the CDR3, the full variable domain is DTGVSQNPRHKITKRGQNVTFRCDPISEHNRLYWYRQTLGQGPEFLTYFQNEAQLEKSRLLSDRFSAERPKGSFSTLEIQRTEQGDSAMYLCASSLVGGHSNNEQFFGPGTRLTVL.

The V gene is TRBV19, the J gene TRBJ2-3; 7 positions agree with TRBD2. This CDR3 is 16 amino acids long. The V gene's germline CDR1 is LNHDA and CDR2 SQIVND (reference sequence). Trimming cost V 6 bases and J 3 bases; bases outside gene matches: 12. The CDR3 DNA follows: TGTGCCAGTAGGGCGGACCACACTAGCGTTACAGATACGCAGTATTTT. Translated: CASRADHTSVTDTQYF.

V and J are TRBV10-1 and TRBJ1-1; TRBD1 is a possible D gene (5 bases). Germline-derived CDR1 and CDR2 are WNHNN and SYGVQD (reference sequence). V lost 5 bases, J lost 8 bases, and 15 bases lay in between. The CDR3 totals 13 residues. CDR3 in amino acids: CASSPGLGAEAFF. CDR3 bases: TGCGCCAGCAGTCCGGGACTAGGGGCCGAAGCTTTCTTT.

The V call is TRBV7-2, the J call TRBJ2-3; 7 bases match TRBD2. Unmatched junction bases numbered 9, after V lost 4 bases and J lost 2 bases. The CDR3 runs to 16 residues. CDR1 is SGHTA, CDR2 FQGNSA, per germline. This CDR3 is CASSSLHGGYTDTQYF. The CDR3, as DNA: TGTGCCAGCAGCTCACTACACGGGGGGTACACAGATACGCAGTATTTT.

In DNA, the CDR3 is TGTGCCAGCAATCGTCGGAACACTGAAGCTTTCTTT. Its protein is CASNRRNTEAFF. This chain uses TRBV2 with TRBJ1-1, with D unresolved. CDR1 and CDR2 (germline): SNHLY, FYNNEI. Trimming cost V 7 bases and J 1 base, with 7 bases left between them. The CDR3 is 12 residues long.

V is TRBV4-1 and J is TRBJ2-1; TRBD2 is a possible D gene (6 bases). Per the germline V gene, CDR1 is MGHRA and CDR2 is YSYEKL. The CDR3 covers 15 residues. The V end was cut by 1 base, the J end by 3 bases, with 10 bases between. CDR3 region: CASSQGWRGYNEQFF. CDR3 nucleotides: TGCGCCAGCAGCCAAGGTTGGAGGGGCTACAATGAGCAGTTCTTC.